Sequencing of this T cell receptor beta chain was carried out in a study of blood T cell repertoires in COVID-19. Study details: In each case, the material was cDNA or gDNA derived from T cells, B-cell-depleted T cells, or PBMCs.

In the original workflow: Estimation of nucleated cell counts was performed using reference gene primer amplification. The method was immunoSEQ multiplex PCR; TCRdb's version includes in-frame clones alone and lacks a portion of them. V and J calls and clone size follow that table, whereas D and trimming were derived from the DNA. The table lists about 250,000 clones, more than 75% of them singletons. The ends lost 7 bases at V and 8 bases at J; junction bases unmatched: 7. Per germline, CDR1 MNHEY and CDR2 SVGAGI. CDR3 size: 12 residues. This clonotype was obtained from a man aged 35-49 years who had recovered from COVID-19. Sequencing was performed on PBMCs or T cells enriched from blood (not recorded which). The chain employs TRBV6-5 and TRBJ1-2; 7 bases match TRBD1. The CDR3, as DNA: TGTGCCAGCACCCGACAGGGCTTGGGCTACACCTTC. The encoded protein is CASTRQGLGYTF.